The entry below describes one T cell receptor (beta chain). What it binds is unknown. The sample comes from a study of shared clonotypes between healthy human individuals. The donors, healthy adults who were HIV-negative, had experienced no recent acute infections or vaccinations. There were only Caucasian adults among the donors, and all lived in Nashville, Tennessee. For sorted subsets, 150 to 250 ng DNA per replicate equaled some 27,000 T cell genomes. Sequenced by immunoSEQ multiplex PCR; TCRdb stores in-frame clones only, minus some. The sample gives approximately 1.4 million clones, 95% to 99% of which show up once; roughly 0.45% is in the top ten. Study observations and caveats: Naive CD4 clonotypes were shared across a few donors at roughly 5%.

Germline V lookup: CDR1 SGHRS, CDR2 YFSETQ. The J segment lost 9 bases and the V segment lost 0 bases, leaving 3 bases of the junction unmatched. CDR3 size: 13 residues. This chain joins TRBV5-1 and TRBJ2-1, with TRBD2 matching over 7 bases. The material sequenced was naive CD4+ T cells sorted from blood. Documented subset: CD45RA+ positively selected. The sequence was collected from a man aged 30-40 years in good health. In DNA, the CDR3 is TGCGCCAGCAGCTTGGACCCTAGCGGTGAGCAGTTCTTC. It specifies CASSLDPSGEQFF.